These 10 T cell receptor beta chains were all obtained from the same sample, sequenced in a study of blood T cell repertoires in COVID-19. The table came from immunoSEQ multiplex PCR; TCRdb's copy has only in-frame clones and leaves some out. The table shows more than 95,000 clones, with roughly 76% occurring only once. Sequenced sample: peripheral blood. These receptors came from a woman in her 70s with acute or convalescent COVID-19.

The rearrangement joins TRBV7-2 to TRBJ2-2; 8 bases line up with TRBD1. V shed 5 bases and J 0 bases; nucleotides not matched to a gene: 5. The CDR3 sequence is 16 residues long. Germline V gene lookup returns CDR1 SGHTA and CDR2 FQGNSA. The CDR3 sequence: CASSQDRASNTGELFF. The CDR3 DNA sequence: TGTGCCAGCAGCCAGGACAGGGCCTCGAACACCGGGGAGCTGTTTTTT.

The rearrangement joins TRBV30 to TRBJ1-3; no reliable D call. Deletions cut 5 bases from V and 0 bases from J, with 11 bases between. The CDR3 covers 14 residues. Germline CDR1 is GTSNPN and CDR2 is SVGIG (reference sequence). In nucleotides, the CDR3 is TGTGCCTGGGAATCAGGCGTCTCTGGAAACACCATATATTTT. This encodes CAWESGVSGNTIYF.

This chain links TRBV19 with TRBJ2-1; 8 bases match TRBD1. The CDR3 sequence is 17 residues long. Germline values: CDR1 LNHDA, CDR2 SQIVND (reference sequence). Trimming took 4 bases from V and 0 from J; bases not matched to a gene: 8. CDR3: CASSKGTGAFSYNEQFF. In DNA, the CDR3 is TGTGCCAGTAGTAAGGGGACAGGAGCCTTCTCCTACAATGAGCAGTTCTTC.

This clone came up once. The chain links TRBV5-1 to TRBJ2-7, with TRBD2 identical over 10 bases. The V gene end was trimmed by 4 bases and the J gene end by 3 bases; junction bases not matched to a gene: 4. Per germline, CDR1 SGHRS and CDR2 YFSETQ. The CDR3 loop spans 14 amino acids. The CDR3: CASSGGLAIYEQYF. CDR3 nucleotide sequence: TGCGCCAGCAGCGGGGGACTAGCGATCTACGAGCAGTACTTC.

This chain connects TRBV18 to TRBJ2-3; D not certain. There are 12 residues in the CDR3. CDR1 and CDR2 (germline): KGHSH, LQKENI. V lost 1 base and J lost 5, with 4 bases in between. The CDR3 region has the DNA TGTGCCAGCTCACCACGCAGAGATACGCAGTATTTT. Protein product: CASSPRRDTQYF. Variable domain in full (rest from reference TRBV18 and TRBJ2-3): NAGVMQNPRHLVRRRGQEARLRCSPMKGHSHVYWYRQLPEEGLKFMVYLQKENIIDESGMPKERFSAEFPKEGPSILRIQQVVRGDSAAYFCASSPRRDTQYFGPGTRLTVL.

This clone came up once. This rearrangement joins TRBV2 to TRBJ2-7; D is ambiguous. The germline V and J ends were trimmed by 7 bases and 3 bases, with 16 bases remaining between them. Germline CDR1 is SNHLY and CDR2 is FYNNEI. This CDR3 has 14 residues. The DNA for the CDR3 is TGTGCCAGCACCCTCGACATGCAGCTCTACGAGCAGTACTTC. It yields the protein CASTLDMQLYEQYF.

The chain carries TRBV5-1 and TRBJ2-7, with a possible D match to TRBD2 (6 bases). V was shortened by 0 bases and J by 4 bases, with 8 bases between the two germline ends. This CDR3 is built from 13 residues. Germline CDR1 and CDR2: SGHRS and YFSETQ. CDR3 region: CASSLVGGYEQYF. CDR3 DNA sequence: TGCGCCAGCAGCTTGGTGGGGGGATACGAGCAGTACTTC.

This CDR3 is CSVLAGGNYEQYF. The CDR3 coding sequence is TGCAGCGTCCTAGCGGGAGGGAATTACGAGCAGTACTTC. The chain is built from TRBV29-1 and TRBJ2-7; 12 bases map to TRBD2. V lost 6 bases and J lost 4; bases outside the gene matches: 4. The CDR3 is 13 amino acids. Germline CDR1 SQVTM, CDR2 ANQGSEA.

V is TRBV27 and J is TRBJ1-4, with a weak D call TRBD1 (5 bases). The CDR3 spans 13 residues. The V and J ends lost 10 bases and 3 bases respectively, with 12 bases between them. Germline CDR1 and CDR2: MNHEY and SMNVEV (reference sequence). The CDR3 is CATSRGSNEKLFF. As DNA, the CDR3 is TGTGCCACCTCCCGGGGGTCTAATGAAAAACTGTTTTTT.

The V call is TRBV3-1 (or the pseudogene TRBV3-2), the J call TRBJ1-3; 7 bases align to TRBD1. Germline CDR1 reads LGHDT; CDR2 reads YNNKEL (reference sequence). CDR3 length equals 16 residues. Germline trimming cut 1 base from V and 9 bases from J; bases unmatched to any gene: 12. In DNA form, the CDR3 reads TGTGCCAGCAGCCAAGCTTGGGACAGACGCCGGGGCACCATATATTTT. This sequence encodes CASSQAWDRRRGTIYF.